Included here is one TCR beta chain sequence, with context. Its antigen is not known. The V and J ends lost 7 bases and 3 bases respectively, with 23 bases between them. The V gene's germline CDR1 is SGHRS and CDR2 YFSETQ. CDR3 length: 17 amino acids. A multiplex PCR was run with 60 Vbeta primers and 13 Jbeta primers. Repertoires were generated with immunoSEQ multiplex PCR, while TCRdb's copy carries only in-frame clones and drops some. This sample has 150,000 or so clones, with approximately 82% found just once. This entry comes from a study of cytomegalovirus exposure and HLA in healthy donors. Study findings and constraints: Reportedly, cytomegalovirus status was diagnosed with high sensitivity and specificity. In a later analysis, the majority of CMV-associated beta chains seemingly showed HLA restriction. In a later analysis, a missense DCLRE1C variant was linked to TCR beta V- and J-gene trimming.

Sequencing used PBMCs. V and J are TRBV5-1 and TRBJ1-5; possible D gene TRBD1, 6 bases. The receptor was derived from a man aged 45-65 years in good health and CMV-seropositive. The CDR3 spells CASPLLRVGGDNQPQHF. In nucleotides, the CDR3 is TGCGCCAGCCCACTACTGAGGGTTGGGGGCGACAATCAGCCCCAGCATTTT.